Listed below are T cell receptor beta chains from one sample, sequenced in a study of T cell repertoires in cytomegalovirus infection. Their antigens are not known. TCRdb processed the reads anew with MiXCR; each CDR3 protein has one entry. The table lists 680,000 or so distinct CDR3 sequences, around a third of them singletons. The sequencing used cultured PBMCs, collected from culture after CMV antigen stimulation. The source of these receptors is a human donor in good health (CMV status not recorded). Some clones in this sample may be carry-over from other donors' samples. Both conserved end residues are part of each CDR3. A D gene is named only where the DNA matches it firmly. A row's size may be missing; if present it is once, few, many or a size class.

clone_size,v_call,j_call,cdr3_length,d_call,cdr3_aa,cdr3_nt
few,TRBV20-1,TRBJ1-4,16,-,CSARDRGGATNEKLFF,TGCAGTGCTAGAGATCGTGGGGGAGCAACTAATGAAAAACTGTTTTTT
many,TRBV7-2,TRBJ2-7,14,-,CASSLVWSTYEQYF,TGTGCCAGCAGCTTAGTGTGGAGTACCTACGAGCAGTACTTC
-,TRBV4-3,TRBJ2-7,15,TRBD2,CASSRVAGVSYEQYF,TGCGCCAGCAGCCGGGTAGCGGGAGTTTCCTACGAGCAGTACTTC
-,TRBV6-1,TRBJ2-5,13,-,CASSVIRGETQYF,TGTGCCAGCAGTGTAATCCGGGGAGAGACCCAGTACTTC
few,TRBV4-1,TRBJ2-7,15,TRBD1,CASSRQTGQSYEQYF,TGCGCCAGCAGCCGACAGACGGGACAGTCCTACGAGCAGTACTTC
-,TRBV12-3/TRBV12-4,TRBJ1-2,13,-,CASGRRGESGYTF,TGTGCCAGCGGGCGTAGGGGCGAGTCGGGCTACACCTTC
-,TRBV10-3,TRBJ1-1,16,-,CAISALRGRMNTEAFF,TGTGCCATCAGTGCTTTAAGGGGACGGATGAACACTGAAGCTTTCTTT
-,TRBV27,TRBJ1-2,15,-,CASSTRRSLGYGYTF,TGTGCCAGTTCGACTAGGCGGTCATTGGGCTATGGCTACACCTTC
-,TRBV2,TRBJ1-1,13,-,CASRLGTYTEAFF,TGTGCCAGCAGACTGGGAACGTACACTGAAGCTTTCTTT
-,TRBV20-1,TRBJ2-3,15,TRBD2,CSARSSGRGPDTQYF,TGCAGTGCGAGGTCTAGCGGGAGGGGGCCAGATACGCAGTATTTT
few,TRBV27,TRBJ2-7,15,TRBD2,CASSSSSGGEDEQYF,TGTGCCAGCAGTTCCTCTAGCGGAGGGGAGGACGAGCAGTACTTC
many,TRBV7-8,TRBJ1-2,14,-,CASSPQWSVAGYTF,TGTGCCAGCAGCCCCCAGTGGAGCGTCGCGGGCTACACCTTC
few,TRBV11-2,TRBJ2-2,16,TRBD1,CASSPLGTGFTGELFF,TGTGCCAGCAGCCCGCTGGGGACAGGGTTCACCGGGGAGCTGTTTTTT
many,TRBV27,TRBJ1-5,13,-,CASSWDSNQPQHF,TGTGCCAGCAGCTGGGATAGCAATCAGCCCCAGCATTTT